Listed here is a single T cell receptor (beta chain). Antigen unknown. TCRdb fed the 5' RACE reads into MiXCR, producing one record per CDR3 protein. This table has roughly 220,000 distinct CDR3 sequences, approximately 10% appearing once. The sample is drawn from a study of T-cell memory formation after mild COVID-19. Looking at the study overall: Across donors, TCR clusters were largely donor specific. General study findings and limits: Mainly CM and EM harbored the contracting CD4+ clones; mainly EMRA harbored the CD8+ ones.

V lost 1 base, J lost 6 bases, and 7 bases lay in between. Per the germline V gene, CDR1 is SGHVS and CDR2 is FNYEAQ. The CDR3 spans 12 residues. The chain uses TRBV7-6 and TRBJ2-7; D unresolved. The TCR originated in a man between 18 and 29 years old who had mild COVID-19 (a few samples of this study predate the infection). Cell type and time point are not known. The sequenced material came from PBMCs or a T cell subset sorted from them (not recorded which). CDR3 amino acids: CASSLDGSEQYF. As DNA, the CDR3 is TGTGCCAGCAGCTTAGATGGATCCGAGCAGTACTTC.